This TCR beta chain emerged from a study of blood T cells in healthy people across ages. Looked up from germline, CDR1 is MNHEY and CDR2 is SMNVEV (reference sequence). This CDR3 is 12 amino acids long. Details on this clonotype: Its antigen is unknown.

It was with a sample-barcoded 5' primer and a J-beta primer mix that a second PCR of roughly 6 to 12 cycles was run. With 12 random nucleotides, a template-switch adaptor tagged each individual cDNA molecule. TCRdb used MiXCR to reprocess the 5' RACE reads, holding one entry per CDR3 protein. The repertoire consists of fewer than 700,000 distinct CDR3 sequences, with 45% to 55% occurring once and the leading ten covering around 23%. General observations from the study: The fall in TCR beta diversity per million T cells was roughly linear with age. Fewer expanded clones and more diversity marked long-lived versus aged donors.

Caucasian, healthy and from Russia, the donors were aged between about 6 and 100. This clonotype was obtained from an older man in good health. Sequenced input: blood. The chain carries TRBV27 and TRBJ2-5; 9 bases align to TRBD2. This CDR3 reads CAAGGSPYGQYF. CDR3 sequence (DNA): TGTGCAGCGGGAGGTAGCCCCTACGGGCAGTACTTC.